The 20 T cell receptor beta chains in this list originate from one sample, sequenced in a study of radiotherapy plus CTLA-4 blockade in lung cancer. Assay: immunoSEQ multiplex PCR; the TCRdb copy retains only in-frame clones and omits some. The sample records about 87,000 clones, around 86% being singletons. The source material was peripheral blood, sampled from a patient treated with radiotherapy plus ipilimumab. The source is a human donor with non-small cell lung cancer that progressed on radiotherapy plus ipilimumab.

The rearrangement links TRBV11-2 to TRBJ2-1; 9 nucleotides match TRBD2. J lost 5 bases, V lost 8 bases, and 7 bases had no gene match. This CDR3 contains 14 residues. Germline CDR1 and CDR2: SGHAT and FQNNGV. CDR3 region: CASGLAGPNNEQFF. CDR3 nucleotide sequence: TGTGCCAGCGGGCTAGCGGGACCGAACAATGAGCAGTTCTTC.

The V call is TRBV6-5, the J call TRBJ1-6; D gene uncertain. This CDR3 region has 14 residues. V lost 6 bases, J lost 0 bases, and 6 bases lay in between. From germline, CDR1 is MNHEY and CDR2 SVGAGI. CDR3 region: CASRYNSYNSPLHF. The CDR3 nucleotides are TGTGCCAGCAGGTACAACTCCTATAATTCACCCCTCCACTTT.

This clone came up once. The chain employs TRBV10-3 and TRBJ2-1; TRBD2 agrees at 7 bases. This CDR3 is 13 amino acids long. Trimming at V came to 7 bases and at J to 5 bases, leaving 5 bases not matched to a gene. CDR1 and CDR2 (germline): ENHRY, SYGVKD. Here the CDR3 DNA reads TGTGCCATCAAGCGGGAACTAAACAATGAGCAGTTCTTC. Translating gives CAIKRELNNEQFF.

This clone was recorded once. The J gene is TRBJ2-7, the V gene TRBV27, with TRBD1 matching 9 bases. Unmatched junction bases numbered 13, after V lost 6 bases and J lost 4 bases. Germline loops: CDR1 MNHEY, CDR2 SMNVEV (reference sequence). The CDR3 extends over 16 amino acids. In DNA, the CDR3 is TGTGCCAGCAGAGCCAGCACAGGGGGCACGGGTTACGAGCAGTACTTC. The encoded protein is CASRASTGGTGYEQYF.

The chain is built from TRBV7-3 and TRBJ2-1, with 8 bases lining up with TRBD1. Germline CDR1 is SGHTA and CDR2 is FQGTGA. V lost 5 bases, J lost 7 bases, and 1 base stayed unmatched. CDR3 size: 12 residues. The CDR3 spells CASSRTGNEQFF. The CDR3 nucleotides are TGTGCCAGCAGCCGGACAGGGAATGAGCAGTTCTTC. The full variable domain, with the rest looked up from reference TRBV7-3 and TRBJ2-1, is GAGVSQTPSNKVTEKGKYVELRCDPISGHTALYWYRQSLGQGPEFLIYFQGTGAADDSGLPNDRFFAVRPEGSVSTLKIQRTERGDSAVYLCASSRTGNEQFFGPGTRLTVL.

V is TRBV4-2 and J is TRBJ1-1; 7 bases are shared with TRBD1. The CDR3 extends over 17 amino acids. From germline, CDR1 is LGHNA and CDR2 YNFKEQ. J lost 3 bases, V lost 1 base, and 11 bases had no gene match. The CDR3 DNA reads as TGTGCCAGCAGCCAAGCAGGGTCAGGGGGTACCGACACTGAAGCTTTCTTT. Protein sequence: CASSQAGSGGTDTEAFF.

J is TRBJ1-3 and V is TRBV15; 11 bases map to TRBD1. CDR1 LNHNV and CDR2 YYDKDF come from the germline V gene (reference sequence). The CDR3 spans 18 residues. The ends lost 3 bases at V and 0 bases at J; junction bases unmatched: 7. CDR3 nucleotides: TGTGCCACCAGCAGGCGGGACAGGGGGAAGGTCTCTGGAAACACCATATATTTT. This sequence encodes CATSRRDRGKVSGNTIYF.

The V call is TRBV4-1, the J call TRBJ1-2, with D perhaps matching TRBD1 (6 bases). The V gene lost 0 bases and the J gene lost 7 bases, with 18 bases spanning the gap. The CDR3 is 16 amino acids. The germline V gene has CDR1 MGHRA and CDR2 YSYEKL. DNA of the CDR3: TGCGCCAGCAGCCAAGATGGGCCGGGGGGCGTCGGTGGCTACACCTTC. It translates to CASSQDGPGGVGGYTF.

The V gene is TRBV7-3, the J gene TRBJ2-1; 16 nucleotides match TRBD2. From germline, CDR1 is SGHTA and CDR2 FQGTGA. This CDR3 has 16 residues. With V trimmed by 5 bases and J by 8 bases, 6 bases remained unmatched. The CDR3 protein is CASSPLGTSGGDEQFF. The CDR3 DNA sequence: TGTGCCAGCAGCCCGCTAGGGACTAGCGGGGGGGATGAGCAGTTCTTC.

This clone was seen a handful of times. The rearrangement uses TRBV19 and TRBJ1-3, with TRBD1 matching 8 bases. The CDR3 has 17 amino acids. CDR1 and CDR2 (germline): LNHDA, SQIVND (reference sequence). Trimming took 7 bases from V and 0 from J; bases not matched to a gene: 11. CDR3 nucleotides: TGTGCCAGTAAGACCGGGACAGGCCTAAGCTCTGGAAACACCATATATTTT. Protein sequence: CASKTGTGLSSGNTIYF.

This clone has just one count. The chain is built from TRBV6-1 and TRBJ2-7; tentatively, D is TRBD2 (6 bases). The length of the CDR3 is 12 residues. The germline CDR1 and CDR2 sequences are MNHNS and SASEGT. V was shortened by 11 bases and J by 0 bases, with 11 bases between the two germline ends. The CDR3 is CAAGGDSYEQYF. CDR3 nucleotide sequence: TGTGCCGCCGGCGGGGACTCCTACGAGCAGTACTTC.

This sequence joins TRBV7-3 and TRBJ2-5; possibly TRBD2 for D (5 bases). Trimming removed 2 bases at V and 5 bases at J, with 9 bases between. The CDR3 covers 13 residues. CDR1 is SGHTA and CDR2 is FQGTGA in the germline V gene. The CDR3 spells CASSLRGGETQYF. CDR3 nucleotide sequence: TGTGCCAGCAGCTTACGGGGTGGGGAGACCCAGTACTTC.

The V gene is TRBV11-2, the J gene TRBJ2-2, with 9 bases fitting TRBD2. V lost 0 bases, J lost 7 bases, and 15 bases stayed unmatched. The germline V gene encodes CDR1 SGHAT and CDR2 FQNNGV. The CDR3 is 19 amino acids. The chain's CDR3 is CASSLDPITSGPSGGELFF. As DNA, the CDR3 is TGTGCCAGCAGCTTAGATCCCATAACTAGCGGGCCTAGCGGCGGGGAGCTGTTTTTT.

The V call is TRBV6-4, the J call TRBJ1-2; D is undetermined. This CDR3 is 14 amino acids long. V was cut by 7 bases and J by 4 bases, with 16 bases left in between. Germline-derived CDR1 and CDR2 are MRHNA and SNTAGT. This chain's CDR3 is CASTPEAGSYGYTF. As DNA, the CDR3 is TGTGCCAGCACCCCAGAGGCGGGATCCTATGGCTACACCTTC.

This chain joins TRBV7-2 and TRBJ2-1; 8 nucleotides agree with TRBD2. CDR1 and CDR2 from the germline V gene are SGHTA and FQGNSA. This CDR3 is 12 amino acids long. J was trimmed by 12 bases and V by 5 bases; bases with no gene match: 6. CDR3 nucleotide sequence: TGTGCCAGCAGCATTAGTAGCGGGGCGCAGTTCTTC. Translating it yields CASSISSGAQFF.

This sequence joins TRBV7-6 and TRBJ1-1; D uncertain. This CDR3 is built from 14 residues. Trimming shortened V by 5 bases and J by 2 bases, and 12 bases separated the two germline ends. The germline CDR1 and CDR2 sequences are SGHVS and FNYEAQ. In nucleotides, the CDR3 is TGTGCCAGCAGCGCCCAATCGGCTAACACTGAAGCTTTCTTT. The encoded protein is CASSAQSANTEAFF.

This clone was counted only a few times. This sequence joins TRBV6-5 and TRBJ2-3, with TRBD1 as a possible D gene (6 bases). The length of the CDR3 is 15 residues. The germline CDR1 and CDR2 sequences are MNHEY and SVGAGI. The germline V and J ends were trimmed by 2 bases and 3 bases, with 12 bases remaining between them. CDR3 nucleotides: TGTGCCAGCAGTTACATCAGGGGTCGGACAGATACGCAGTATTTT. Translation gives CASSYIRGRTDTQYF.

The sample holds one count of this clone. The CDR3: CASRRDRASYEQYF. CDR3 sequence (DNA): TGTGCCAGCAGGCGAGACAGGGCATCCTACGAGCAGTACTTC. The V gene is TRBV6-5, the J gene TRBJ2-7; 7 bases align to TRBD1. The J segment lost 1 base and the V segment lost 6 bases, leaving 6 bases of the junction unmatched. The V gene's germline CDR1 is MNHEY and CDR2 SVGAGI. CDR3 length: 14 amino acids.

This chain uses TRBV30 with TRBJ1-1; weak D call: TRBD1 (6 bases). From germline, CDR1 is GTSNPN and CDR2 SVGIG (reference sequence). Between the trimmed V and J ends, which lost 4 bases and 4 bases, there was a span of 19 bases. CDR3 length: 15 residues. CDR3: CAWTLWGLLATEAFF. DNA of the CDR3: TGTGCCTGGACCCTCTGGGGGCTATTGGCCACTGAAGCTTTCTTT.

The V call is TRBV13, the J call TRBJ2-1, with 14 bases fitting TRBD2. CDR3 length: 16 residues. The trim removed 5 bases at V and 9 bases at J, leaving 9 bases unmatched. Germline CDR1 PRHDT, CDR2 FYEKMQ (reference sequence). The CDR3, as DNA: TGTGCCAGCAGCCCCTCCGGGACTAGCGGGAGTAGTGAGCAGTTCTTC. Encoded protein: CASSPSGTSGSSEQFF. Full variable domain (missing parts from reference TRBV13 and TRBJ2-1): AAGVIQSPRHLIKEKRETATLKCYPIPRHDTVYWYQQGPGQDPQFLISFYEKMQSDKGSIPDRFSAQQFSDYHSELNMSSLELGDSALYFCASSPSGTSGSSEQFFGPGTRLTVL.